These T cell receptor beta chains were read from a single sample in a study of STAT5B mutations in CD4+ large granular lymphocyte leukemia. TCRdb's table, derived via immunoSEQ multiplex PCR, lists solely in-frame clones and lacks some. The sample lists under 40,000 clones; 71% were seen once. The sample was CD4+ T cells from blood buffy coats. These receptors came from a human donor in good health. Each CDR3 is given with its conserved first and last residue. A D gene is named only where the DNA matches it firmly. Not all rows give a size; the values are once, few, many and, for expanded clones, a class.

-,TRBJ2-3,TRBV29-1,-,CSVDMVGTDTQYF,TGCAGCGTTGATATGGTAGGGACAGATACGCAGTATTTT
-,TRBJ2-7,TRBV11-2,-,CASSRGLGTYEQYF,TGTGCCAGCAGCCGGGGACTGGGGACCTACGAGCAGTACTTC
TRBD1,TRBJ2-6,TRBV28,few,CASSQNTQGAAGANVLTF,TGTGCCAGCAGCCAAAATACCCAGGGGGCAGCTGGGGCCAACGTCCTGACTTTC
TRBD1,TRBJ1-4,TRBV30,once,CAWSVRDRMDEKLFF,TGTGCCTGGAGCGTTCGGGACAGGATGGATGAAAAACTGTTTTTT
TRBD1,TRBJ1-2,TRBV28,-,CASSLWGQGARGYTF,TGTGCCAGCAGTTTATGGGGACAGGGGGCGCGGGGCTACACCTTC
-,TRBJ1-3,TRBV15,-,CATSREPIGPLGNTIYF,TGTGCCACCAGCAGAGAACCAATAGGGCCGCTCGGAAACACCATATATTTT
-,TRBJ1-5,TRBV2,few,CASTYLSNQPQHF,TGTGCCAGCACCTACTTGAGCAATCAGCCCCAGCATTTT
-,TRBJ1-6,TRBV5-1,-,CASSLDGNSPLHF,TGCGCCAGCAGCTTGGACGGGAATTCACCCCTCCACTTT
TRBD1,TRBJ1-2,TRBV7-9,-,CASSFGQGAIYGYTF,TGTGCCAGCAGCTTTGGACAGGGGGCGATCTATGGCTACACCTTC
-,TRBJ2-7,TRBV27,-,CASSGPGGLGGQYF,TGTGCCAGCAGTGGACCCGGGGGCCTAGGTGGGCAGTACTTC
-,TRBJ2-3,TRBV29-1,-,CSVMAGTQYF,TGCAGCGTGATGGCCGGGACGCAGTATTTT
TRBD1,TRBJ1-2,TRBV30,-,CAWTYATGLSRAF,TGTGCCTGGACCTATGCGACAGGGTTAAGTAGGGCCTTC
TRBD1,TRBJ1-2,TRBV6-6,-,CASSYPTGGNVYGYTF,TGTGCCAGCAGTTACCCAACAGGGGGCAACGTCTATGGCTACACCTTC
-,TRBJ1-3,TRBV4-1,few,CASSQVYGGSGNTIYF,TGCGCCAGCAGCCAAGTATACGGGGGCTCTGGAAACACCATATATTTT
-,TRBJ1-5,TRBV9,-,CASSVGWDQPQHF,TGTGCCAGCAGCGTAGGGTGGGATCAGCCCCAGCATTTT
-,TRBJ2-3,TRBV5-1,-,CASRLTDTQYF,TGCGCCAGCAGACTCACAGATACGCAGTATTTT